This T cell receptor (beta chain) was captured by sequencing in a study of identical twins. The study, taken as a whole, reports: There were fewer insertions in abundant cord blood beta clonotypes, but memory repertoires showed no such pattern.

TCRdb processed the 5' RACE reads anew with MiXCR; each CDR3 protein has one entry. The data hold fewer than 250,000 distinct CDR3 sequences, with less than 10% observed a single time. With 9 bases removed from V and 1 base from J, the gap between germline ends came to 9 bases. Germline assignment: CDR1 ENHRY and CDR2 SYGVKD. This CDR3 contains 12 residues. There are a few counts of this clonotype. No antigen is known for it. This chain joins TRBV10-3 and TRBJ1-2; D is uncertain. The TCR sequence derives from a woman between 18 and 30 years old in good health. Specimen: memory (CD45RO+) T cells sorted from blood. The CDR3 reads CAMSTVNYGYTF. CDR3 sequence (DNA): TGTGCCATGTCGACGGTTAACTATGGCTACACCTTC.